This TCR beta chain was profiled in a study of T cell repertoires in cytomegalovirus infection. Study as a whole: Public signatures in TCR beta pointed to CMV infection and matching HLA type.

Notes on the study in general: The ex vivo response was dominated by HLA-C-restricted CMV-specific TCR beta clonotypes. Totalled public TCR beta family frequency picked out people who carried CMV plus the relevant HLA.

This clonotype has a handful of counts. Its matching antigen is unknown. A junction boundary mismatches the germline segment, possibly from a read error. Per germline, CDR1 MGHRA and CDR2 YSYEKL. This CDR3 comprises 13 residues. MiXCR, applied by TCRdb to the reads, yields one record per CDR3 protein. The top ten clones hold roughly 13% of a sample with fewer than 900,000 distinct CDR3 sequences, about 27% of them seen once. This sequence joins TRBV4-1 and TRBJ1-1; no definite D call. The source of this sequence is a human donor in good health (CMV status not recorded). Some clones in this sample may be carry-over from other donors' samples. The sample in question was cultured CD8+ T cells from PBMCs, obtained from culture after CMV antigen stimulation. The CDR3 coding sequence is TGTGCCAGCAGCCAACCGGGGAACACTGAAGCTTTCTTT. This sequence encodes CASSQPGNTEAFF.